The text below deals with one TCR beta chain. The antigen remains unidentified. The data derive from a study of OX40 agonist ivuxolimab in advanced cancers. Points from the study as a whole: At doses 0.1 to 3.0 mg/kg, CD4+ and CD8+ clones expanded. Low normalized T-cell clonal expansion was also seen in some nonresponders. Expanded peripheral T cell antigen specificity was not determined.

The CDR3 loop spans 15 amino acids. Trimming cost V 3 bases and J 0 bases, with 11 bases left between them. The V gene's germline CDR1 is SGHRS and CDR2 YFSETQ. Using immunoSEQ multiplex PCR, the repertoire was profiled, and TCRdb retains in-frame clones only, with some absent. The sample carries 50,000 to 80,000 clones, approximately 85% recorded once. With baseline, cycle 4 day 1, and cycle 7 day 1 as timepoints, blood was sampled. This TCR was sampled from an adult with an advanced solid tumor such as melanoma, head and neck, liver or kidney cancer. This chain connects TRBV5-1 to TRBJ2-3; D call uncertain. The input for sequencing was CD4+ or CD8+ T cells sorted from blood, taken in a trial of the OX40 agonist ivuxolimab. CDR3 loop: CASSSRTDSTDTQYF. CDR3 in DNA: TGCGCCAGCAGCTCCCGGACGGACAGCACAGATACGCAGTATTTT. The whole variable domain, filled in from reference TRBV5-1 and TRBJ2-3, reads KAGVTQTPRYLIKTRGQQVTLSCSPISGHRSVSWYQQTPGQGLQFLFEYFSETQRNKGNFPGRFSGRQFSNSRSEMNVSTLELGDSALYLCASSSRTDSTDTQYFGPGTRLTVL.